This TCR beta chain was recorded in a study of a mutant IDH1 vaccine in newly diagnosed glioma. Study context: Vaccines were begun 4-6 weeks after radiotherapy alone, or with temozolomide cycles. The earlier regimen, radiotherapy, temozolomide, or both, was most often both.

Looked up from germline, CDR1 is SGHDN and CDR2 is FVKESK. This CDR3 spans 15 amino acids. V was trimmed by 0 bases and J by 1 base, leaving 7 bases between them. Here immunoSEQ multiplex PCR was the method, and the copy in TCRdb shows in-frame clones only, minus some. The repertoire consists of more than 55,000 clones, with about 80% occurring once and the leading ten covering roughly 3.5%. About this clone itself: What it recognizes is unknown.

Time point indicated: week 11, during vaccination. In every dose of vaccine, 300 ug of mutant IDH1 20-mer peptide was given alongside topical imiquimod. Findings and caveats of the study: Pseudoprogression appeared unlinked to shifts in leading peripheral T cell clonotypes.

The V gene is TRBV14, the J gene TRBJ1-3; D call uncertain. This TCR was sampled from a man aged 25-45 years with glioma. Sample: PBMCs, taken from a glioma patient whose treatment included an IDH1 peptide vaccine. The CDR3, as DNA: TGTGCCAGCAGCCAAGATCTCTCATCTGGAAACACCATATATTTT. Translated: CASSQDLSSGNTIYF.